What follows are 8 T cell receptor beta chains derived from one specimen sequenced in a study of CD4 T cells in relation to SARS-CoV-2 and coronaviruses. TCRdb's table, derived via immunoSEQ multiplex PCR, lists solely in-frame clones and lacks some. The table records about 36,000 clones, roughly 80% of them present only once. These TCRs' antigens remain unknown. Sequencing used naive CD4+ T cells from PBMCs, cultured in vitro. Stated subset: naive CD4+ T cells isolated by negative enrichment. The origin of the receptors is an adult with COVID-19.

This clone showed up just once. This chain joins TRBV27 and TRBJ2-1, with 14 bases aligning to TRBD2. The CDR3 has 15 amino acids. The germline V gene has CDR1 MNHEY and CDR2 SMNVEV (reference sequence). Unmatched junction bases numbered 6, after V lost 5 bases and J lost 9 bases. CDR3 DNA: TGTGCCAGCAGTCCTGGGACTAGCGGGAGCCTTGAGCAGTTCTTC. Its protein product is CASSPGTSGSLEQFF.

The genes are TRBV6-2 or TRBV6-3 and TRBJ2-3; no firm D call. Germline V CDR1 and CDR2: MNHEY, SVGEGT. CDR3 length: 15 residues. V was cut by 3 bases and J by 5 bases, with 15 bases left in between. The CDR3 is CASSYRSIEIDTQYF. CDR3 nucleotide sequence: TGTGCCAGCAGTTATCGGTCGATAGAAATAGATACGCAGTATTTT.

This chain connects TRBV7-8 to TRBJ2-5, with TRBD2 as a possible D gene (6 bases). CDR3 length: 15 residues. Germline-derived CDR1 and CDR2 are SGHVS and FQNEAQ. Trimming pared 1 base from V and 2 bases from J, leaving 11 bases between. As DNA, the CDR3 is TGTGCCAGCAGCTTAGTTGGGGGGTGGCAAGAGACCCAGTACTTC. Translation gives CASSLVGGWQETQYF.

The rearrangement uses TRBV21-1 and TRBJ1-3. TRBV21-1 is marked as a pseudogene. There are 19 residues in the CDR3. As DNA, the CDR3 is TGTGCCAGCAGCAAAGAAGGGTCTACACGACTGACTCTGGGTAACACCATATATTTT. Translation: CASSKEGSTRLTLGNTIYF.

This rearrangement joins TRBV28 to TRBJ1-5; 7 bases fit TRBD1. This CDR3 has 14 amino acids. With 6 bases clipped from V and 5 bases from J, the junction kept 7 bases outside the gene matches. CDR1 MDHEN and CDR2 SYDVKM come from the germline V gene. CDR3 amino acids: CASRPGQYHQPQHF. In DNA form, the CDR3 reads TGTGCCAGCAGGCCGGGACAGTACCATCAGCCCCAGCATTTT.

The chain combines TRBV6-1 with TRBJ2-7; D not certain. This CDR3 is 13 amino acids long. Germline assignment: CDR1 MNHNS and CDR2 SASEGT. V shed 3 bases and J shed 5 bases, with 11 bases lying between them. DNA of the CDR3: TGTGCCAGCAGTGAGTTGTCTGGCCACGAGCAGTACTTC. It encodes CASSELSGHEQYF.

The V gene is TRBV7-9, the J gene TRBJ2-3; weak D call: TRBD2 (6 bases). Trimming pared 3 bases from V and 2 bases from J, leaving 12 bases between. The CDR3 length is 15 residues. Germline lookup yields CDR1 SEHNR and CDR2 FQNEAQ (reference sequence). CDR3 amino acids: CASSFWGDNTDTQYF. In nucleotides, the CDR3 is TGTGCCAGCAGCTTTTGGGGGGATAACACAGATACGCAGTATTTT.

The chain is built from TRBV7-7 and TRBJ1-1, with TRBD1 as a possible D gene (5 bases). The germline V gene has CDR1 SSHAT and CDR2 FNYEAQ (reference sequence). The V end was cut by 1 base, the J end by 3 bases, with 18 bases between. The CDR3 consists of 17 residues. The DNA for the CDR3 is TGTGCCAGCAGCTTAGATAGGGGTATGGGTGGGGACACTGAAGCTTTCTTT. Its translation: CASSLDRGMGGDTEAFF.